These 15 T cell receptor beta chains share one sample of origin, sequenced in a study of blood T cell repertoires in COVID-19. Some clones are missing from TCRdb's copy, which holds only in-frame ones; the method was immunoSEQ multiplex PCR. Among 250,000 or so clones, about 89% were seen once, and the ten largest hold roughly 8.3%. The sequenced sample consisted of PBMCs or T cells enriched from blood (not recorded which). Every receptor here comes from a middle-aged man who had recovered from COVID-19.

The chain employs TRBV9 and TRBJ2-5; TRBD2 matches at 8 bases. The CDR3 runs to 16 residues. With V trimmed by 3 bases and J by 4 bases, 11 bases remained unmatched. The germline V gene encodes CDR1 SGDLS and CDR2 YYNGEE. CDR3 loop: CASSAVGAGGGETQYF. Here the CDR3 DNA reads TGTGCCAGCAGCGCCGTAGGGGCGGGAGGAGGAGAGACCCAGTACTTC. Full variable domain (outside the CDR3, taken from reference TRBV9 and TRBJ2-5): DSGVTQTPKHLITATGQRVTLRCSPRSGDLSVYWYQQSLDQGLQFLIQYYNGEERAKGNILERFSAQQFPDLHSELNLSSLELGDSALYFCASSAVGAGGGETQYFGPGTRLLVL.

The V and J genes are TRBV5-1 and TRBJ2-5, with 10 bases that match TRBD1. The length of the CDR3 is 15 residues. J gave up 2 bases and V 0 bases, and 1 base lay outside the gene matches. Germline values: CDR1 SGHRS, CDR2 YFSETQ. The CDR3 loop reads CASSLGQGAQETQYF. The CDR3 region has the DNA TGCGCCAGCAGCTTGGGACAGGGGGCTCAAGAGACCCAGTACTTC.

The genes are TRBV11-3 and TRBJ2-1, with 9 bases matching TRBD2. After removal of 0 bases from V and 4 bases from J, the junction contained 4 bases not matched to a gene. CDR3 length: 16 amino acids. Germline CDR1 and CDR2: SGHNT and YENEEA. CDR3 in DNA: TGTGCCAGCAGCTTAGAATTTGCGGGGGGGTACAATGAGCAGTTCTTC. Amino acid sequence: CASSLEFAGGYNEQFF.

The chain carries TRBV5-1 and TRBJ2-4; the D gene is possibly TRBD1 (6 bases). CDR1 and CDR2 (germline): SGHRS, YFSETQ. CDR3 size: 16 residues. Between the trimmed V and J ends, which lost 0 bases and 0 bases, there was a span of 10 bases. The CDR3 nucleotides read TGCGCCAGCAGCTTGGGGGCAGGGGTAGCCAAAAACATTCAGTACTTC. It specifies CASSLGAGVAKNIQYF. The entire variable domain, with the rest obtained from reference TRBV5-1 and TRBJ2-4, is as follows: KAGVTQTPRYLIKTRGQQVTLSCSPISGHRSVSWYQQTPGQGLQFLFEYFSETQRNKGNFPGRFSGRQFSNSRSEMNVSTLELGDSALYLCASSLGAGVAKNIQYFGAGTRLSVL.

The rearrangement joins TRBV29-1 to TRBJ2-5; 8 bases align to TRBD2. This CDR3 has 18 residues. V gave up 0 bases and J gave up 5 bases; unmatched junction bases: 17. CDR1 SQVTM and CDR2 ANQGSEA come from the germline V gene. DNA of the CDR3: TGCAGCGTTGAAGATCGCGTCTGGCAGCGGGAGATGAGGGAGACCCAGTACTTC. This gives the protein CSVEDRVWQREMRETQYF.

The rearrangement uses TRBV5-4 and TRBJ1-2; 7 nucleotides line up with TRBD1. Unmatched junction bases numbered 0, after V lost 4 bases and J lost 3 bases. Germline V lookup: CDR1 SGHNT, CDR2 YYREEE (reference sequence). The CDR3 length is 12 residues. The CDR3 bases are TGTGCCAGCAGCCAGGGGGACTATGGCTACACCTTC. This translates into CASSQGDYGYTF.

The CDR3 region has the DNA TGTGCCAGCAGTTCAGCTAGCGCCTACTCCTACGAGCAGTACTTC. It translates to CASSSASAYSYEQYF. The chain recombines TRBV28 with TRBJ2-7, with D possibly TRBD2 on 6 matching bases. Germline CDR1 is MDHEN and CDR2 is SYDVKM. The length of the CDR3 is 15 residues. V gave up 4 bases and J gave up 0 bases, with 13 bases separating them.

The rearrangement links TRBV3-1 (or the pseudogene TRBV3-2) to TRBJ2-7; 11 bases line up with TRBD1. The CDR3 covers 16 residues. The V gene end was trimmed by 4 bases and the J gene end by 3 bases; junction bases not matched to a gene: 8. Germline V gives CDR1 LGHDT, CDR2 YNNKEL (reference sequence). CDR3 sequence (DNA): TGTGCCAGCAGCCTCCCACTAGGGACAGGGGGCTACGAGCAGTACTTC. Its translation is CASSLPLGTGGYEQYF.

The chain couples TRBV6-2 or TRBV6-3 to TRBJ2-2, with D possibly TRBD1 on 6 matching bases. V lost 6 bases to trimming and J lost 6 bases, with 17 bases between them. This CDR3 has 15 residues. Germline values: CDR1 MNHEY, CDR2 SVGEGT. CDR3 DNA sequence: TGTGCCAGCAGCCTATTTCAGTCAGGGGCCGGGGAGCTGTTTTTT. Residues: CASSLFQSGAGELFF.

The chain employs TRBV6-6 and TRBJ2-7; 8 positions match TRBD2. Germline CDR1 is MNHNY and CDR2 is SVGAGI (reference sequence). Losses at the gene ends were 4 bases for V and 2 bases for J; bases not matched to a gene: 4. The CDR3 is 14 amino acids. CDR3 sequence (DNA): TGTGCCAGCAGTTCGGGACTAGGGACCTACGAGCAGTACTTC. Translation gives CASSSGLGTYEQYF.

The rearrangement uses TRBV2 and TRBJ1-1, with D possibly being TRBD1 (5 bases). The CDR3 covers 13 residues. The V end was cut by 4 bases, the J end by 1 base, with 7 bases between. Germline V gene lookup returns CDR1 SNHLY and CDR2 FYNNEI. CDR3 in DNA: TGTGCCAGCAGTGGACAGACGAACACTGAAGCTTTCTTT. It yields the protein CASSGQTNTEAFF.

The CDR3 DNA reads TGTGCCAGCAGCATAGGGACAGGGGGCCCACTGGGTTCACCCCTCCACTTT. The encoded protein is CASSIGTGGPLGSPLHF. This sequence joins TRBV7-2 and TRBJ1-6; 12 bases align to TRBD1. The CDR3 has 17 amino acids. Germline loops: CDR1 SGHTA, CDR2 FQGNSA. V shed 5 bases, J shed 9 bases, and the junction held 11 bases outside the gene matches.

The chain joins TRBV18 to TRBJ1-6, with 7 bases fitting TRBD1. V dropped 6 bases and J dropped 7; count of bases not matched to a gene: 12. The CDR3 loop spans 16 amino acids. The germline CDR1 and CDR2 sequences are KGHSH and LQKENI. The CDR3 bases are TGTGCCAGCTCGCAGAGACCGCAGGGGGAAAATTCACCCCTCCACTTT. This codes for CASSQRPQGENSPLHF.

The chain carries TRBV15 and TRBJ2-2, with a tentative D call TRBD2 (5 bases). CDR1 and CDR2 (germline): LNHNV, YYDKDF (reference sequence). V dropped 2 bases and J dropped 5 bases, with 18 bases sitting between them. The CDR3 loop spans 17 amino acids. The CDR3 DNA reads TGTGCCACCAGCAGATCGGGGATGCGCGGACTTACCGGGGAGCTGTTTTTT. Its translation: CATSRSGMRGLTGELFF.

The rearrangement links TRBV28 to TRBJ2-7; the D gene is possibly TRBD2 (6 bases). Germline CDR1 reads MDHEN; CDR2 reads SYDVKM. Trimming took off 3 bases at V and 5 bases at J, with 14 bases between the two ends. CDR3 length: 14 residues. CDR3 sequence: CASSFRLPGDEQYF. The CDR3 nucleotides are TGTGCCAGCAGTTTCAGGTTACCGGGGGACGAGCAGTACTTC.